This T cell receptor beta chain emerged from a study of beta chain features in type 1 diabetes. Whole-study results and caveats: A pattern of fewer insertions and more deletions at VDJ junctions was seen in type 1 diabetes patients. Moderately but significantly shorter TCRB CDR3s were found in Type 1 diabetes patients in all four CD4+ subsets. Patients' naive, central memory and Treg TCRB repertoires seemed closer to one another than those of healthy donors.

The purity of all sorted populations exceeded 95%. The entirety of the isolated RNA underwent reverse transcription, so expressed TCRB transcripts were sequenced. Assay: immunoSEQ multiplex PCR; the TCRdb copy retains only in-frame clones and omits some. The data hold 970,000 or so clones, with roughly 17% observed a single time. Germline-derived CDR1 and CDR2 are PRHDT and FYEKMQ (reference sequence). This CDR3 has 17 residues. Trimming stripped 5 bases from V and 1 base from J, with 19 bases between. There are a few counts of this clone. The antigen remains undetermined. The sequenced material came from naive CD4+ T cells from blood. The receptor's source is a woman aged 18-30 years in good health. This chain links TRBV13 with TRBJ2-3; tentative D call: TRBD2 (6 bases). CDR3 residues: CASSPLRGTQRTDTQYF. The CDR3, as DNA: TGTGCCAGCAGCCCTCTTCGGGGGACCCAACGCACAGATACGCAGTATTTT.